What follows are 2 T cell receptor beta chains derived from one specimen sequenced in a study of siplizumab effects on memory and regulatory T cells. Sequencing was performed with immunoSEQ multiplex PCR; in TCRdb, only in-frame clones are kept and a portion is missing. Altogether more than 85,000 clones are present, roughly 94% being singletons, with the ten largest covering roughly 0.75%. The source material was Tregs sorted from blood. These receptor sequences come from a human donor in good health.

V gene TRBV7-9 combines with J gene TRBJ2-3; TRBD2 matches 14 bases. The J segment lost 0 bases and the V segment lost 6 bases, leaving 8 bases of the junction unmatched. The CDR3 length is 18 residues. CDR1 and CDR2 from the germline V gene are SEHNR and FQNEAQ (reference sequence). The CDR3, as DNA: TGTGCCAGCAGAAGACCGGGACTAGCGGGGGTTAGCACAGATACGCAGTATTTT. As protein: CASRRPGLAGVSTDTQYF.

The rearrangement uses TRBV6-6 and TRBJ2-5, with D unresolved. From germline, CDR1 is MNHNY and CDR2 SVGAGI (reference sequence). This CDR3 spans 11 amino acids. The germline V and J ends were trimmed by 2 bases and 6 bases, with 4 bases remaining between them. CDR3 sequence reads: CASSYMQTQYF. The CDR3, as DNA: TGTGCCAGCAGTTACATGCAGACCCAGTACTTC.